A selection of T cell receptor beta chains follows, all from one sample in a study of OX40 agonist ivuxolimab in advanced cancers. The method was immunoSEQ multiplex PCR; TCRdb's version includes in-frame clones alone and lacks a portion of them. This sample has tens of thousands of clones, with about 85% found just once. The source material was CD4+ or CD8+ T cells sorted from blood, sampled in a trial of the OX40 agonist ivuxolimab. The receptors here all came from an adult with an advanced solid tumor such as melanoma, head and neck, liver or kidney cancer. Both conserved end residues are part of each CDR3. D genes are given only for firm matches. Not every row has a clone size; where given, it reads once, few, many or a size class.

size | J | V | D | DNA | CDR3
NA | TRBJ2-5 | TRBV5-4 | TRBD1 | TGTGCCAGCAAACGATTACGACAGGGCATAGAGACCCAGTACTTC | CASKRLRQGIETQYF
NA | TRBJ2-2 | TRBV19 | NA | TGTGCCAGTAGTATAGTAACAGGGAGCACCGGGGAGCTGTTTTTT | CASSIVTGSTGELFF
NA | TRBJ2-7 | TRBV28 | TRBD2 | TGTGCCAGCAGTTCCCCAGCGGGAGAGGACGAGCAGTACTTC | CASSSPAGEDEQYF
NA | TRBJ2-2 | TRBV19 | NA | TGTGCCAGTAGTTTGGCACATAAGAACACCGGGGAGCTGTTTTTT | CASSLAHKNTGELFF
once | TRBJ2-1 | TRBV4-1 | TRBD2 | TGCGCCAGCAGCCCGCTCCCGGGGACTAGCGGGACGTACAATGAGCAGTTCTTC | CASSPLPGTSGTYNEQFF
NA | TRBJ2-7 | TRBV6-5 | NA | TGTGCCAGCACTCCGGGACCATCAAGCTCCTACGAGCAGTACTTC | CASTPGPSSSYEQYF
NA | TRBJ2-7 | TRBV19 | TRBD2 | TGTGCCAGTAGTCCTACAGCGGGAGGATACGAGCAGTACTTC | CASSPTAGGYEQYF
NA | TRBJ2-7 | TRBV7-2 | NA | TGTGCCAGCAGCTTAGGAATAGCAACCGAGCAGTACTTC | CASSLGIATEQYF
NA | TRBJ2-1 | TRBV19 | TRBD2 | TGTGCCAGTAGGGGACTAGCGGATAAATACAATGAGCAGTTCTTC | CASRGLADKYNEQFF
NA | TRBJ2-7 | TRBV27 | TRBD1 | TGTGCCAGCAGCGGACAGGGAGTGTACGAGCAGTACTTC | CASSGQGVYEQYF
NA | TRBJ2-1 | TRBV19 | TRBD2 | TGTGCCAGTAGTCAATCTATTCAGCGGGAGGGAACAAATGAGCAGTTCTTC | CASSQSIQREGTNEQFF
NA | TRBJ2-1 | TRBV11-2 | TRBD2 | TGTGCCAGCAGCTTAAACGGGGGGTCATACAATGAGCAGTTCTTC | CASSLNGGSYNEQFF
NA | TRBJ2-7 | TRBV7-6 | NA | TGTGCCAGCAGCGGCGGGGCATTGGGCTCCTACGAGCAGTACTTC | CASSGGALGSYEQYF
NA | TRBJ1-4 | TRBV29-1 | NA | TGCAGCGTTGAAGGTCAGGGGAATGAAAAACTGTTTTTT | CSVEGQGNEKLFF
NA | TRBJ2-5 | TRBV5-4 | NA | TGTGCCAGCAGCACCACACAGGGTCAAGAGACCCAGTACTTC | CASSTTQGQETQYF
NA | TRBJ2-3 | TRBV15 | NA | TGTGCCACCAGCAGAGACCGCGGATTCACAGATACGCAGTATTTT | CATSRDRGFTDTQYF
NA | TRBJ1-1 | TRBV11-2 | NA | TGTGCCAGCAGCCCTCTACCCCAGGGCGCTGAAGCTTTCTTT | CASSPLPQGAEAFF
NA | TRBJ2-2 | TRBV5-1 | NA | TGCGCCAGCAGCCTTAGCAGGGGAACCGGGGAGCTGTTTTTT | CASSLSRGTGELFF
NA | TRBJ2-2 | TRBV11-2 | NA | TGTGCCAGCAGCTTAGAGGGACATGCGAACACCGGGGAGCTGTTTTTT | CASSLEGHANTGELFF
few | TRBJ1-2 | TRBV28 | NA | TGTGCCAGCAGTTTGGGACAATGGGTCGGCTACACCTTC | CASSLGQWVGYTF
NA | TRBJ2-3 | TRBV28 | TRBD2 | TGTGCCAGCAGTTGGGGGAGCGGGGAGGACGGGGATACGCAGTATTTT | CASSWGSGEDGDTQYF
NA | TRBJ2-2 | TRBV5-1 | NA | TGCGCCAGCGGGCGGAACACCGGGGAGCTGTTTTTT | CASGRNTGELFF
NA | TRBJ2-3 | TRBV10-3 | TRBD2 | TGTGCCATCAGTGAGCGGGGGGGCTTAAGCACAGATACGCAGTATTTT | CAISERGGLSTDTQYF
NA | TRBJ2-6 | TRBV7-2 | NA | TGTGCCAGCAGCTTAGAGATAGGCTCTGGGGCCAACGTCCTGACTTTC | CASSLEIGSGANVLTF
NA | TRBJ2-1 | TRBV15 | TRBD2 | TGTGCCACCAGGAAGCGACTAGCTCCACACAATGAGCAGTTCTTC | CATRKRLAPHNEQFF
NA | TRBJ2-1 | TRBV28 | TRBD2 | TGTGCCAGCAGTTTCCCGGGACTAGCGGGAAATGAGCAGTTCTTC | CASSFPGLAGNEQFF
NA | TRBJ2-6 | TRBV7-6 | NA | TGTGCCAGCAGCTTCATCAGCTCTGGGGCCAACGTCCTGACTTTC | CASSFISSGANVLTF
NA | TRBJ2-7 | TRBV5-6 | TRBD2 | TGTGCCAGCAGCCTGGGACTAGGCAACTCCTACGAGCAGTACTTC | CASSLGLGNSYEQYF
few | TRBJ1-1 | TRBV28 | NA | TGTGCCAGCACCCTGACAGGTAGTGAAGCTTTCTTT | CASTLTGSEAFF
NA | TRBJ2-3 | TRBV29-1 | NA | TGCAGCGTTCCCCCTGGCGGGCCTAGCACAGATACGCAGTATTTT | CSVPPGGPSTDTQYF
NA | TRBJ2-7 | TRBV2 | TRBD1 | TGTGCCAGCAGAACAAGGGTGGGGCAGGGGGTAAACGAGCAGTACTTC | CASRTRVGQGVNEQYF
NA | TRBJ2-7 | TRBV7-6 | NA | TGTGCCAGCAGCTTAGACGCCAGCTCCTACGAGCAGTACTTC | CASSLDASSYEQYF
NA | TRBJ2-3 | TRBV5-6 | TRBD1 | TGTGCCAGCAGCCCTGGGACAGCTAGGGGGGATACGCAGTATTTT | CASSPGTARGDTQYF
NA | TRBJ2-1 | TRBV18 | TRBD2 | TGTGCCAGCTCACCCCGTGGTCCCGGGACTAGCGGGGGGAGCTCCTACAATGAGCAGTTCTTC | CASSPRGPGTSGGSSYNEQFF
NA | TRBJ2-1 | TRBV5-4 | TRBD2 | TGTGCCAGCAGCTTGCGGACTAGCGCGTACAATGAGCAGTTCTTC | CASSLRTSAYNEQFF
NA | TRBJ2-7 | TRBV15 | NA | TGTGCCACCAGCAGGGCAGACGAGCAGTACTTC | CATSRADEQYF
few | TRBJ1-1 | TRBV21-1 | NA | TGTGCCAGCAGCAAAGTTCCTGAAGCTTTCTTT | CASSKVPEAFF
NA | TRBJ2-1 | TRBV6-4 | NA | TGTGCCAGCAGTGACTCAGCTAGAGGGAACAATGAGCAGTTCTTC | CASSDSARGNNEQFF
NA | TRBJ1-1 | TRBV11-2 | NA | TGTGCCAGCAGCTTATACAGGGCGAACACTGAAGCTTTCTTT | CASSLYRANTEAFF
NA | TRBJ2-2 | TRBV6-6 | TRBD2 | TGTGCCAGCCGTGGGAGGGCCGACACCGGGGAGCTGTTTTTT | CASRGRADTGELFF
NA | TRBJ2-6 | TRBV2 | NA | TGTGCCAGCAGTCCCCACCGCCCCGGGGCCAACGTCCTGACTTTC | CASSPHRPGANVLTF
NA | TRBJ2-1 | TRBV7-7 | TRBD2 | TGTGCTAGCAGTCCCGGGACTAGTGCCTACAATGAGCAGTTCTTC | CASSPGTSAYNEQFF
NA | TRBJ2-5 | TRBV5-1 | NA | TGCGCCAGCAGCTTGGAAGGGAGTGAGACCCAGTACTTC | CASSLEGSETQYF
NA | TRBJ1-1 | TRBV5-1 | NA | TGCGCCAGCACGTGGCAACCGAACACTGAAGCTTTCTTT | CASTWQPNTEAFF
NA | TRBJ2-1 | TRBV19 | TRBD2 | TGTGCCAGTAGTATGACGGGACTAGAGAACAATGAGCAGTTCTTC | CASSMTGLENNEQFF
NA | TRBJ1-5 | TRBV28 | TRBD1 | TGTGCCAGCAGCTATACCCGGGGCAGGGGGAAACAGCCCCAGCATTTT | CASSYTRGRGKQPQHF
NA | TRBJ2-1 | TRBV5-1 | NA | TGCGCCAGCAGCTTGGCCTTCAGAAACAATGAGCAGTTCTTC | CASSLAFRNNEQFF
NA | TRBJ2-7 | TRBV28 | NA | TGTGCCAGCACCCCGGCGGGACACCTCTCCTACGAGCAGTACTTC | CASTPAGHLSYEQYF
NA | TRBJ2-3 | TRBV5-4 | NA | TGTGCCAGCAGCTTGGAGGTGGGAGCAGGTGCAGATACGCAGTATTTT | CASSLEVGAGADTQYF
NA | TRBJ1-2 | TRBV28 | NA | TGTGCCAGCAGACTTGACAGGACCTATGGCTACACCTTC | CASRLDRTYGYTF
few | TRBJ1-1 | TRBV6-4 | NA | TGTGCCAGCAGTGCGCTTCAGGGTACTGAAGCTTTCTTT | CASSALQGTEAFF
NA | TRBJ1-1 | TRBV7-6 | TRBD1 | TGTGCCAGCAGCTCAATACAACAGGGGGAAGCTTTCTTT | CASSSIQQGEAFF
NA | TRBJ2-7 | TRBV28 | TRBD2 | TGTGCCAGCAGTTTATTCGGACTAGCGGTATACGAGCAGTACTTC | CASSLFGLAVYEQYF